These 18 T cell receptor beta chains originate from one sample sequenced in a study of T-cell reconstitution after alpha-beta-depleted transplantation in children. As it was prepared, the TCRbeta library received unique molecular identifiers. TCRdb reprocessed the PCR reads with MiXCR, giving one entry per CDR3 protein. The sample carries 190,000 or so distinct CDR3 sequences, about 6.3% recorded once. The sequencing used PBMCs from the stem cell graft donor, collected from the stem cell graft. Receptors originate from a human donor who donated a stem cell graft to a child with Wiskott-Aldrich syndrome.

This clonotype has just a few counts. The chain has TRBV20-1 and TRBJ2-5; perhaps TRBD2 as D (5 bases). Germline CDR1 is DFQATT and CDR2 is SNEGSKA (reference sequence). The ends were cut back, 0 bases at V and 2 bases at J, with 16 bases in the middle. This CDR3 contains 16 residues. The CDR3 region is CSARDPGRGLQETQYF. CDR3 nucleotides: TGCAGTGCTAGAGATCCCGGGCGAGGACTTCAAGAGACCCAGTACTTC.

Many counts were recorded for this clonotype. The J gene is TRBJ2-7, the V gene TRBV29-1, with a possible D match to TRBD1 (6 bases). Germline lookup yields CDR1 SQVTM and CDR2 ANQGSEA. This CDR3 region has 17 residues. Trimming pared 6 bases from V and 4 bases from J, leaving 28 bases between. The CDR3 reads CSVRQAASIGWGYEQYF. For the CDR3, the DNA is TGCAGCGTCCGACAGGCGGCCTCTATCGGATGGGGGTACGAGCAGTACTTC.

At least ten counts were recorded for this clonotype. This rearrangement joins TRBV30 to TRBJ2-1; 7 nucleotides match TRBD2. Per germline, CDR1 GTSNPN and CDR2 SVGIG (reference sequence). The CDR3 sequence is 13 residues long. The V and J ends lost 5 bases and 4 bases, in that order; junction bases with no gene match: 5. CDR3 residues: CAWAGLPYNEQFF. The CDR3 region has the DNA TGTGCCTGGGCGGGACTACCTTACAATGAGCAGTTCTTC. The full variable domain, rest sourced from reference TRBV30 and TRBJ2-1, is SQTIHQWPATLVQPVGSPLSLECTVEGTSNPNLYWYRQAAGRGLQLLFYSVGIGQISSEVPQNLSASRPQDRQFILSSKKLLLSDSGFYLCAWAGLPYNEQFFGPGTRLTVL.

This clonotype has ten or more counts. V usage is TRBV7-2 and J usage is TRBJ2-5; 8 bases line up with TRBD2. Looked up from germline, CDR1 is SGHTA and CDR2 is FQGNSA. J gave up 4 bases and V 8 bases, and 9 bases lay outside the gene matches. CDR3 size: 14 residues. CDR3 region: CASQTGAGGETQYF. The CDR3, as DNA: TGTGCCAGCCAAACTGGTGCGGGAGGAGAGACCCAGTACTTC.

The chain links TRBV7-8 to TRBJ2-7; 7 bases align to TRBD1. Germline V gene sequence: CDR1 SGHVS, CDR2 FQNEAQ. V shed 2 bases and J 4 bases; nucleotides not matched to a gene: 8. This CDR3 comprises 15 residues. CDR3 nucleotides: TGTGCCAGCAGCTTAAAAACAGGGGCAGTATACGAGCAGTACTTC. Protein: CASSLKTGAVYEQYF.

The chain is built from TRBV11-2 and TRBJ2-5, with TRBD2 matching over 7 bases. V shed 1 base, J shed 0 bases, and the junction held 5 bases outside the gene matches. Germline assignment: CDR1 SGHAT and CDR2 FQNNGV. The CDR3 spans 16 residues. In DNA, the CDR3 is TGTGCCAGCAGCTTAGCCGGGACTAAGTACCAAGAGACCCAGTACTTC. As protein: CASSLAGTKYQETQYF.

This clonotype was counted many times. The rearrangement uses TRBV24-1 and TRBJ2-4, with TRBD1 as a possible D gene (5 bases). Trimming cost V 2 bases and J 0 bases, with 10 bases left between them. Germline V CDR1 and CDR2: KGHDR, SFDVKD. CDR3 length: 16 residues. The CDR3 spells CATSDSRALAKNIQYF. The CDR3 bases are TGTGCCACCAGTGATTCCAGGGCTCTAGCCAAAAACATTCAGTACTTC.

This clonotype was observed many times. The rearrangement links TRBV12-3 or TRBV12-4 to TRBJ1-1; TRBD1 matches at 10 bases. Losses at the gene ends were 6 bases for V and 6 bases for J; bases not matched to a gene: 10. The CDR3 covers 15 residues. In nucleotides, the CDR3 is TGTGCCAGCAGGGAATGGGACAGGGGAGGAGCTGAAGCTTTCTTT. Translation gives CASREWDRGGAEAFF.

This clonotype was recorded many times. This chain uses TRBV2 with TRBJ1-4; perhaps TRBD1 as D (5 bases). CDR1 is SNHLY and CDR2 is FYNNEI in the germline V gene. Trimming removed 4 bases from V and 5 bases from J, with 8 bases in between. CDR3 length: 13 amino acids. The CDR3: CASSARTNEKLFF. CDR3 DNA sequence: TGTGCCAGCAGTGCCAGGACAAATGAAAAACTGTTTTTT.

This clonotype has ten or more counts. This chain connects TRBV3-1 to TRBJ2-7, with TRBD2 as a possible D gene (5 bases). The CDR3 sequence is 14 residues long. Trimming left V 2 bases short and J 9 bases short, with 17 bases between. CDR1 and CDR2 from the germline V gene are LGHDT and YNNKEL (reference sequence). The CDR3 DNA is TGTGCCAGCAGCCAATTAAGGACTTCTCGTCGGCAGTACTTC. This codes for CASSQLRTSRRQYF.

Note on this clonotype: This may arise from a read error, as a much more abundant clone is one base away. This chain joins TRBV29-1 and TRBJ2-7; no reliable D call. Germline CDR1 reads SQVTM; CDR2 reads ANQGSEA. The CDR3 extends over 11 amino acids. Trimming cost V 4 bases and J 3 bases, with 7 bases left between them. CDR3 sequence: CSVANVYEQYF. CDR3 bases: TGCAGCGTTGCGAATGTCTACGAGCAGTACTTC.

There are many counts of this clonotype. This chain's CDR3 is CAIKYRVGTGELFF. CDR3 in DNA: TGTGCCATCAAGTATCGCGTAGGGACCGGGGAGCTGTTTTTT. This sequence joins TRBV10-3 and TRBJ2-2; D gene ambiguous. Germline V gives CDR1 ENHRY, CDR2 SYGVKD. The CDR3 covers 14 residues. The V end lost 7 bases, the J end lost 5 bases, and 14 bases lay between the germline ends.

The chain links TRBV11-2 to TRBJ2-1; unclear D gene. V gave up 0 bases and J gave up 9 bases, with 12 bases separating them. The CDR3 totals 14 residues. CDR1 is SGHAT and CDR2 is FQNNGV in the germline V gene. The CDR3 DNA is TGTGCCAGCAGCTTAGACCCTGCTCGGTTTGAGCAGTTCTTC. Encoded protein: CASSLDPARFEQFF.

This clonotype has at least ten counts. V is TRBV5-1 and J is TRBJ2-1, with 7 nucleotides matching TRBD2. CDR1 is SGHRS, CDR2 YFSETQ, per germline. J was trimmed by 7 bases and V by 4 bases; bases with no gene match: 5. This CDR3 is 13 amino acids long. CDR3 sequence: CASSPRLANEQFF. The CDR3 DNA reads TGCGCCAGCAGCCCCCGACTAGCTAATGAGCAGTTCTTC. The full variable domain, in which reference TRBV5-1 and TRBJ2-1 provide the parts outside the CDR3, is KAGVTQTPRYLIKTRGQQVTLSCSPISGHRSVSWYQQTPGQGLQFLFEYFSETQRNKGNFPGRFSGRQFSNSRSEMNVSTLELGDSALYLCASSPRLANEQFFGPGTRLTVL.

As for this clonotype: A clone one base away is much larger, so this may be a read error. The chain has TRBV7-9 and TRBJ2-7; 9 nucleotides align to TRBD2. Looked up from germline, CDR1 is SEHNR and CDR2 is FQNEAQ (reference sequence). The CDR3 is 15 amino acids. In DNA, the CDR3 is TGTGCCAGCAGCTTCTTAGCGGGGGATGAGTACGACCAGTACTTC. It is translated as CASSFLAGDEYDQYF.

The V gene is TRBV6-1, the J gene TRBJ2-2; D is undetermined. Trimming took 6 bases from V and 0 from J, leaving 8 bases between them. The CDR3 totals 14 residues. Germline CDR1 reads MNHNS; CDR2 reads SASEGT. CDR3 sequence (DNA): TGTGCCAGCAGGAAGCGCACGAACACCGGGGAGCTGTTTTTT. It translates to CASRKRTNTGELFF.

The V gene is TRBV20-1, the J gene TRBJ1-1; weak D call: TRBD1 (5 bases). V lost 6 bases, J lost 4 bases, and 21 bases lay in between. There are 15 residues in the CDR3. In germline, CDR1 is DFQATT, CDR2 SNEGSKA (reference sequence). The DNA for the CDR3 is TGCAGTGCGGAAGAGGGCAGGGTAAAGAGCACTGAAGCTTTCTTT. It yields the protein CSAEEGRVKSTEAFF.

This clonotype occurred a few times. The genes are TRBV6-5 and TRBJ2-3, with TRBD2 matching 7 bases. Per germline, CDR1 MNHEY and CDR2 SVGAGI. The J segment lost 4 bases and the V segment lost 2 bases, leaving 6 bases of the junction unmatched. This CDR3 has 15 residues. CDR3 DNA: TGTGCCAGCAGTTACGAAACGGGAGGCTCAGATACGCAGTATTTT. Amino acid sequence: CASSYETGGSDTQYF.